This passage covers 26 T cell receptor beta chains from one sample sequenced in a study of identical twins. TCRdb re-analysed the 5' RACE reads in MiXCR, keeping a single row per CDR3 protein. The repertoire holds around 480,000 distinct CDR3 sequences, 14% seen once, with around 0.48% in the top ten. The sample also formed part of further work on yellow fever vaccine responses in identical twins.

Material: CD4+ T cells sorted from blood. The source of these receptors is a woman younger than 30 in good health.

This clonotype was seen a few times. This sequence joins TRBV20-1 and TRBJ1-2, with 10 nucleotides matching TRBD1. Germline CDR1 reads DFQATT; CDR2 reads SNEGSKA (reference sequence). With 7 bases clipped from V and 4 bases from J, the junction kept 9 bases outside the gene matches. The CDR3 consists of 14 residues. The CDR3 spells CSVPDRGTSYGYTF. CDR3 nucleotide sequence: TGCAGTGTCCCGGACAGGGGGACGTCCTATGGCTACACCTTC.

The CDR3 DNA reads as TGTGCCAGCAGCCGAACTTCTCAATACGACAGCTACAATGAGCAGTTCTTC. This translates into CASSRTSQYDSYNEQFF. This rearrangement joins TRBV6-2 or TRBV6-3 to TRBJ2-1; a possible D gene is TRBD1 (5 bases). V dropped 6 bases and J dropped 3 bases, with 21 bases sitting between them. The germline V gene has CDR1 MNHEY and CDR2 SVGEGT. This CDR3 comprises 17 residues.

This clonotype has a handful of counts. This chain's CDR3 is CASSQRLLAEPGELFF. The CDR3 coding sequence is TGTGCCAGCAGCCAAAGGTTGCTAGCGGAGCCCGGGGAGCTGTTTTTT. V gene TRBV3-1 combines with J gene TRBJ2-2; 7 bases align to TRBD2. CDR3 length equals 16 residues. Germline lookup yields CDR1 LGHDT and CDR2 YNNKEL (reference sequence). Trimming removed 2 bases from V and 6 bases from J; junction bases left unmatched: 9.

This chain joins TRBV18 and TRBJ2-1, with D maybe TRBD1 (5 bases). This CDR3 spans 15 amino acids. CDR1 is KGHSH and CDR2 is LQKENI in the germline V gene. V was pared by 0 bases and J by 5 bases, with 11 bases between. CDR3 sequence reads: CASSPPGRANNEQFF. In DNA, the CDR3 is TGTGCCAGCTCACCACCGGGCAGGGCGAACAATGAGCAGTTCTTC.

This clonotype came up a few times. The chain joins TRBV4-2 to TRBJ2-5, with D unclear. V was clipped by 3 bases and J by 5 bases, with 13 bases between them. The CDR3 length is 14 residues. Per germline, CDR1 LGHNA and CDR2 YNFKEQ. The CDR3 coding sequence is TGTGCCAGCAGCCATCCCGACTTGGGGGAGACCCAGTACTTC. This sequence encodes CASSHPDLGETQYF.

The V gene is TRBV20-1, the J gene TRBJ2-3, with D possibly TRBD2 on 6 matching bases. This CDR3 comprises 12 residues. The V end lost 3 bases, the J end lost 6 bases, and 10 bases lay between the germline ends. Germline V gives CDR1 DFQATT, CDR2 SNEGSKA (reference sequence). CDR3 DNA sequence: TGCAGTGCTAGGGACTATCGGGATACGCAGTATTTT. Amino acids: CSARDYRDTQYF.

The chain links TRBV12-5 to TRBJ1-2; TRBD1 might be the D (6 bases). Germline CDR1 LGHNT, CDR2 FRNRAP. The CDR3 loop spans 13 amino acids. The V and J ends lost 6 bases and 3 bases respectively, with 11 bases between them. The CDR3, as DNA: TGTGCTAGTGGGCTGTCAGGGGACTATGGCTACACCTTC. The encoded protein is CASGLSGDYGYTF.

This clonotype was recorded once. The CDR3 spells CASSVATGVAGGGNEQFF. CDR3 nucleotides: TGTGCCAGCAGCGTAGCTACGGGTGTGGCGGGGGGAGGTAATGAGCAGTTCTTC. This sequence joins TRBV9 and TRBJ2-1; TRBD2 agrees at 8 bases. The trim removed 0 bases at V and 7 bases at J, leaving 15 bases unmatched. CDR1 and CDR2 (germline): SGDLS, YYNGEE. This CDR3 is 18 amino acids long.

The rearrangement links TRBV4-2 to TRBJ2-3, with 8 positions matching TRBD2. Per germline, CDR1 LGHNA and CDR2 YNFKEQ. There are 14 residues in the CDR3. With V trimmed by 5 bases and J by 7 bases, 8 bases remained unmatched. The CDR3 loop reads CASSAGGGTNTQYF. The CDR3 DNA follows: TGTGCCAGCAGCGCCGGGGGGGGTACGAATACGCAGTATTTT.

In this sample, this clonotype turned up many times. The CDR3 sequence is CASSVGTGSHYEQYF. The CDR3 DNA follows: TGTGCCAGCAGTGTGGGAACAGGCAGTCACTACGAGCAGTACTTC. V usage is TRBV2 and J usage is TRBJ2-7; the D gene is possibly TRBD1 (5 bases). The CDR3 contains 15 residues. Germline CDR1 reads SNHLY; CDR2 reads FYNNEI. Trimming removed 4 bases from V and 3 bases from J, with 16 bases in between.

This sequence joins TRBV28 and TRBJ2-7; TRBD1 might be the D (6 bases). This CDR3 comprises 12 residues. V gave up 2 bases and J gave up 12 bases, with 14 bases separating them. Germline V gene data show CDR1 as MDHEN and CDR2 as SYDVKM. In nucleotides, the CDR3 is TGTGCCAGCAGTTTACCGGGACAAAGGAGGTACTTC. Its protein is CASSLPGQRRYF.

A few counts support this clonotype. The chain links TRBV28 to TRBJ1-4; 10 bases are shared with TRBD1. CDR1 and CDR2 from the germline V gene are MDHEN and SYDVKM. Trimming took 5 bases from V and 6 from J; bases not matched to a gene: 6. The CDR3 totals 15 residues. The CDR3 sequence is CASSPGQGEYEKLFF. The DNA of the CDR3 is TGTGCCAGCAGTCCCGGACAGGGGGAATATGAAAAACTGTTTTTT.

This clonotype appeared a few times. The rearrangement links TRBV5-1 to TRBJ2-7; D possibly corresponds to TRBD2 (5 bases). This CDR3 has 13 amino acids. In germline, CDR1 is SGHRS, CDR2 YFSETQ. V lost 4 bases, J lost 5 bases, and 13 bases lay in between. The CDR3 is CASSPAGGDEQYF. CDR3 in DNA: TGCGCCAGCAGCCCGGCAGGAGGCGACGAGCAGTACTTC.

This clonotype has at least ten counts. J is TRBJ2-7 and V is TRBV14, with D unresolved. The germline gives CDR1 SGHDN, CDR2 FVKESK. V lost 2 bases to trimming and J lost 9 bases, with 11 bases between them. This CDR3 has 12 amino acids. The CDR3 nucleotides read TGTGCCAGCAGCCAAAGTCCCCCAAGGCAGTACTTC. Protein sequence: CASSQSPPRQYF.

This clonotype occurred a few times. The chain links TRBV20-1 to TRBJ2-7, with TRBD2 matching over 8 bases. Germline-derived CDR1 and CDR2 are DFQATT and SNEGSKA (reference sequence). Losses at the gene ends were 8 bases for V and 7 bases for J; bases not matched to a gene: 19. This CDR3 has 15 residues. This CDR3 reads CSNGGLEAGGGEQYF. CDR3 DNA: TGCAGTAACGGGGGACTAGAGGCGGGTGGAGGGGAGCAGTACTTC.

This clonotype was seen ten or more times. The gene calls are TRBV7-2 and TRBJ2-3, with 7 bases aligning to TRBD2. This CDR3 spans 11 amino acids. V was pared by 10 bases and J by 4 bases, with 2 bases of the junction left unmatched. CDR1 and CDR2 (germline): SGHTA, FQGNSA. The DNA for the CDR3 is TGTGCCATCGGGAGGCCAGATACGCAGTATTTT. Its translation: CAIGRPDTQYF.

About this clonotype itself: A much larger clone differs by one base, so this may be a read error. This rearrangement joins TRBV28 to TRBJ2-1; 7 bases agree with TRBD2. Trimming removed 3 bases from V and 8 bases from J; junction bases left unmatched: 10. Looked up from germline, CDR1 is MDHEN and CDR2 is SYDVKM. The CDR3 loop spans 15 amino acids. As DNA, the CDR3 is TGTGCCAGCAGTTTCTGGAGCGGGAAGGCGGATGAGCAGTTCTTC. Translated: CASSFWSGKADEQFF.

The chain joins TRBV24-1 to TRBJ1-1; no reliable D call. V was cut by 3 bases and J by 2 bases, with 3 bases left in between. This CDR3 is 12 amino acids long. Germline CDR1 reads KGHDR; CDR2 reads SFDVKD. CDR3 coding DNA: TGTGCCACCAGTGATCGAAACACTGAAGCTTTCTTT. It codes for CATSDRNTEAFF.

The gene calls are TRBV4-2 and TRBJ2-5, with D hard to call. This CDR3 spans 15 amino acids. The germline V gene has CDR1 LGHNA and CDR2 YNFKEQ. Trimming took off 0 bases at V and 1 base at J, with 9 bases between the two ends. The CDR3 region is CASSQDAATQETQYF. CDR3 in DNA: TGTGCCAGCAGCCAAGACGCGGCTACCCAAGAGACCCAGTACTTC.

V usage is TRBV2 and J usage is TRBJ1-1, with 10 bases that match TRBD1. Germline lookup yields CDR1 SNHLY and CDR2 FYNNEI. The CDR3 runs to 14 residues. The V segment lost 4 bases and the J segment 1 base; nucleotides outside the gene matches: 0. The CDR3 loop reads CASSGQGANTEAFF. The DNA for the CDR3 is TGTGCCAGCAGTGGACAGGGGGCGAACACTGAAGCTTTCTTT. Full variable domain (rest looked up from reference TRBV2 and TRBJ1-1): EPEVTQTPSHQVTQMGQEVILRCVPISNHLYFYWYRQILGQKVEFLVSFYNNEISEKSEIFDDQFSVERPDGSNFTLKIRSTKLEDSAMYFCASSGQGANTEAFFGQGTRLTVV.

The V call is TRBV29-1, the J call TRBJ2-3; D is unclear. This CDR3 spans 13 amino acids. V was trimmed by 4 bases and J by 1 base, leaving 9 bases between them. Germline V gene sequence: CDR1 SQVTM, CDR2 ANQGSEA. The CDR3 spells CSVAEDGTDTQYF. CDR3 nucleotides: TGCAGCGTTGCTGAGGATGGCACAGATACGCAGTATTTT.

This clonotype has a count of ten or more. The genes are TRBV2 and TRBJ2-1; D unresolved. The CDR3 sequence is 11 residues long. Germline CDR1 and CDR2: SNHLY and FYNNEI. Trimming left V 6 bases short and J 4 bases short, with 4 bases between. CDR3 DNA: TGTGCCAGCAGGGGTTACAATGAGCAGTTCTTC. The encoded protein is CASRGYNEQFF.

This clonotype was found many times. The chain employs TRBV11-2 and TRBJ2-7; D possibly matches TRBD1 or TRBD2 (5 bases each). The V end lost 2 bases, the J end lost 5 bases, and 13 bases lay between the germline ends. Germline lookup yields CDR1 SGHAT and CDR2 FQNNGV. This CDR3 has 14 residues. CDR3 coding DNA: TGTGCCAGCAGCTTAAGTTCGGGGCTGAACGAGCAGTACTTC. Amino acid sequence: CASSLSSGLNEQYF.

This clonotype was detected many times. The chain combines TRBV12-3 or TRBV12-4 with TRBJ2-1, with 9 bases matching TRBD2. This CDR3 has 16 amino acids. J gave up 14 bases and V 5 bases, and 19 bases lay outside the gene matches. The CDR3 region has the DNA TGTGCCAGCAGTATATCAAACGGTCTAGCGGGGTGGTTCAAGTTCTTC. It yields the protein CASSISNGLAGWFKFF.

This clonotype was detected ten times or more. J is TRBJ2-1 and V is TRBV12-3 or TRBV12-4; 7 bases align to TRBD2. V lost 7 bases and J lost 2; bases outside the gene matches: 5. This CDR3 spans 14 amino acids. CDR3 nucleotide sequence: TGTGCCAGCACATCGGGGGGTCCCTACAATGAGCAGTTCTTC. This sequence encodes CASTSGGPYNEQFF.

The chain links TRBV4-1 to TRBJ2-4; tentatively, D is TRBD1 or TRBD2 (5 bases each). V was trimmed by 1 base and J by 0 bases, leaving 16 bases between them. CDR3 length equals 18 residues. The germline V gene encodes CDR1 MGHRA and CDR2 YSYEKL. This CDR3 is CASSQGRARDRAKNIQYF. DNA of the CDR3: TGCGCCAGCAGCCAAGGAAGAGCCAGGGACCGAGCCAAAAACATTCAGTACTTC.